One sample yielded the 4 T cell receptor beta chains listed below, sequenced in a study of cytomegalovirus exposure and HLA in healthy donors. The PCR was carried out with 60 Vbeta primers and 13 Jbeta primers. Repertoires were generated with immunoSEQ multiplex PCR, while TCRdb's copy carries only in-frame clones and drops some. The repertoire holds more than 90,000 clones, roughly 80% seen once, with around 4.9% in the top ten. Sequencing input: PBMCs. Receptor source: a man in his fifties or sixties in good health and CMV-seropositive.

J is TRBJ2-1 and V is TRBV5-1, with D tentatively TRBD2 (6 bases). The CDR3 is made up of 12 amino acids. Germline V CDR1 and CDR2: SGHRS, YFSETQ. The V end was cut by 0 bases, the J end by 12 bases, with 10 bases between. CDR3 protein: CASSLGRGSQFF. DNA for the CDR3: TGCGCCAGCAGCTTGGGACGGGGGTCGCAGTTCTTC. The whole variable domain, remainder taken from reference TRBV5-1 and TRBJ2-1, is KAGVTQTPRYLIKTRGQQVTLSCSPISGHRSVSWYQQTPGQGLQFLFEYFSETQRNKGNFPGRFSGRQFSNSRSEMNVSTLELGDSALYLCASSLGRGSQFFGPGTRLTVL.

The rearrangement uses TRBV6-6 and TRBJ2-7, with 11 bases fitting TRBD1. Germline V gene data show CDR1 as MNHNY and CDR2 as SVGAGI (reference sequence). This CDR3 has 16 amino acids. Germline trimming cut 6 bases from V and 2 bases from J; bases unmatched to any gene: 9. The CDR3 is CASSPLGQGETYEQYF. The CDR3, as DNA: TGTGCCAGCAGCCCCTTGGGACAGGGGGAAACCTACGAGCAGTACTTC.

J is TRBJ1-1 and V is TRBV10-1, with TRBD1 identical over 9 bases. Germline V gene data show CDR1 as WNHNN and CDR2 as SYGVQD (reference sequence). This CDR3 is 13 amino acids long. J lost 3 bases, V lost 8 bases, and 4 bases had no gene match. The CDR3 loop is CASRRDRDTEAFF. CDR3 DNA sequence: TGCGCCAGCCGACGGGACAGGGACACTGAAGCTTTCTTT.

This sequence joins TRBV6-5 and TRBJ1-4; maybe TRBD1 (6 bases). Germline values: CDR1 MNHEY, CDR2 SVGAGI. The CDR3 consists of 15 residues. V was shortened by 6 bases and J by 2 bases, with 13 bases between the two germline ends. The CDR3 sequence is CASSPGDFTNEKLFF. In nucleotides, the CDR3 is TGTGCCAGCAGCCCAGGGGATTTTACTAATGAAAAACTGTTTTTT.